This TCR beta chain came from a study of graft-versus-host responses after intestinal transplantation. The CDR3 runs 20 residues. After removal of 5 bases from V and 3 bases from J, the junction contained 20 bases not matched to a gene. Germline V gene data show CDR1 as SGHVS and CDR2 as FNYEAQ. Measured with immunoSEQ multiplex PCR; TCRdb has only the in-frame clones, and not every one. Among over 70,000 clones listed, 83% were seen once. As to this clone: The antigen remains undetermined.

The sample here was unstimulated CD8+ T cells sorted from spleen or lymph node cells, taken before intestinal transplant. This receptor was taken from a human donor who received an intestinal transplant. The V call is TRBV7-6, the J call TRBJ1-4; 8 bases agree with TRBD1. The CDR3 nucleotides are TGTGCCAGCAGCCCTAAATTGCGGGACAGGCTATATCGGGCTAATGAAAAACTGTTTTTT. Translation gives CASSPKLRDRLYRANEKLFF. The whole variable domain, remainder taken from reference TRBV7-6 and TRBJ1-4, is GAGVSQSPRYKVTKRGQDVALRCDPISGHVSLYWYRQALGQGPEFLTYFNYEAQQDKSGLPNDRFSAERPEGSISTLTIQRTEQRDSAMYRCASSPKLRDRLYRANEKLFFGSGTQLSVL.